This paragraph reports one T cell receptor beta chain. Antigen specificity is unknown. In replicate PCRs of unsorted PBMC, 250 to 350 ng DNA, some 30,000 T cell genomes, was used. TCRdb's copy holds only in-frame clones and misses some; the assay was immunoSEQ multiplex PCR. The table includes roughly 500,000 clones, around 79% detected once. These data belong to a study of shared clonotypes between healthy human individuals. Background on the study: Donors consisted of a couple of women and three men between 18 and 49. Study findings and constraints: Tissues were not sampled, only blood, and their repertoires likely differ.

This CDR3 contains 15 residues. Germline lookup yields CDR1 LNHDA and CDR2 SQIVND (reference sequence). V lost 4 bases to trimming and J lost 3 bases, with 15 bases between them. There were only Caucasian adults among the donors, and all lived in Nashville, Tennessee. The source is a woman in her thirties or forties in good health. Some clones in this sample may be carry-over from other donors' samples. The chain joins TRBV19 to TRBJ1-1; D uncertain. Sequencing was done on a sample of PBMCs. CDR3 residues: CASSTRQLGDTEAFF. CDR3 nucleotide sequence: TGTGCCAGTAGTACTCGCCAATTAGGAGACACTGAAGCTTTCTTT.